The text below deals with one TCR beta chain. Method: immunoSEQ multiplex PCR; TCRdb's copy keeps in-frame clones and lacks some. Here the sample spans roughly 110,000 clones, around 90% being singletons. With V trimmed by 6 bases and J by 5 bases, 2 bases remained unmatched. Looked up from germline, CDR1 is ENHRY and CDR2 is SYGVKD. The CDR3 totals 12 residues. This record comes from a study of T cell changes during pregnancy in multiple sclerosis. The chain joins TRBV10-3 to TRBJ1-2; TRBD1 aligns across 8 bases. This clonotype originated in a female donor with multiple sclerosis, enrolled in a pregnancy study. The sequenced sample was peripheral blood, obtained in the third trimester of pregnancy. The DNA for the CDR3 is TGTGCCATCAGGGACAGGGATTATGGCTACACCTTC. The encoded protein is CAIRDRDYGYTF.